This TCR beta chain was found in a study of patients and donors after allogeneic stem cell transplantation (dated by TCRdb to the early 2020s). Remarks on this clonotype: Its antigen is still unknown. It has no much larger one-base neighbor in the sample; base qualities were not kept.

From cysteine to phenylalanine, the CDR3 is 14 amino acids long. Only CDR3 DNA is held: 42 bases, read in frame from base 1. The germline V gene (reference sequence) gives CDR1 as DFQATT and CDR2 as SNEGSKA. Germline trimming amounts to 6 bases on V and 0 bases on J, with 7 as the count of junction bases outside the gene matches. Library construction relied on RT-PCR. The sample was run on a NextSeq 550. TCRdb applied fastp at Q25 and MiXCR to the public reads, then kept only in-frame beta chains. Each entry is one CDR3 protein sequence, shown with its most common DNA and genes. For this sample there are about a million distinct CDR3 sequences; approximately 19% appear just once. The ten largest clones capture 5% to 7.5% of the sample.

The clonotype comes from a human donor who was either an allogeneic HSCT recipient or a stem cell or donor lymphocyte infusion donor (not recorded which). It is not recorded whose cells these are; they may come from a transplant donor. The chain was built from TRBV20-1 and TRBJ1-1; TRBD1 fits 7 bases in the junction. The sample consisted of blood, either unsorted or a sorted T cell fraction (not recorded which). The CDR3 in this case is CSAPGQVMNTEAFF. The DNA sequence is given as TGCAGTGCCCCTGGACAGGTTATGAACACTGAAGCTTTCTTT.